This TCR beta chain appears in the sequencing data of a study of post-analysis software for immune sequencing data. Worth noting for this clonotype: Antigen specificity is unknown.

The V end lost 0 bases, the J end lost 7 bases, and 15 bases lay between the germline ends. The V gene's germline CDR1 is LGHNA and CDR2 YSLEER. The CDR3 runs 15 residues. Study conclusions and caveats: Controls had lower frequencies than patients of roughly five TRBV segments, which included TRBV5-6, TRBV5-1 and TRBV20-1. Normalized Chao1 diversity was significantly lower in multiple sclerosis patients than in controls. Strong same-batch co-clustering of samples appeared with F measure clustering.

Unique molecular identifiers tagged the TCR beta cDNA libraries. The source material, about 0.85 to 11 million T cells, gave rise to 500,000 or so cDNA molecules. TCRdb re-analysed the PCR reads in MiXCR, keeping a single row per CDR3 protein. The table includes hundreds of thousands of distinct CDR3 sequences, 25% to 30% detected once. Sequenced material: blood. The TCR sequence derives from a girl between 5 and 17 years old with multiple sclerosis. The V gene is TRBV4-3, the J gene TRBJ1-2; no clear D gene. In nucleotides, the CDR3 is TGCGCCAGCAGCCAAGATTATGAGATGGGCTCTGGCTACACCTTC. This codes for CASSQDYEMGSGYTF.